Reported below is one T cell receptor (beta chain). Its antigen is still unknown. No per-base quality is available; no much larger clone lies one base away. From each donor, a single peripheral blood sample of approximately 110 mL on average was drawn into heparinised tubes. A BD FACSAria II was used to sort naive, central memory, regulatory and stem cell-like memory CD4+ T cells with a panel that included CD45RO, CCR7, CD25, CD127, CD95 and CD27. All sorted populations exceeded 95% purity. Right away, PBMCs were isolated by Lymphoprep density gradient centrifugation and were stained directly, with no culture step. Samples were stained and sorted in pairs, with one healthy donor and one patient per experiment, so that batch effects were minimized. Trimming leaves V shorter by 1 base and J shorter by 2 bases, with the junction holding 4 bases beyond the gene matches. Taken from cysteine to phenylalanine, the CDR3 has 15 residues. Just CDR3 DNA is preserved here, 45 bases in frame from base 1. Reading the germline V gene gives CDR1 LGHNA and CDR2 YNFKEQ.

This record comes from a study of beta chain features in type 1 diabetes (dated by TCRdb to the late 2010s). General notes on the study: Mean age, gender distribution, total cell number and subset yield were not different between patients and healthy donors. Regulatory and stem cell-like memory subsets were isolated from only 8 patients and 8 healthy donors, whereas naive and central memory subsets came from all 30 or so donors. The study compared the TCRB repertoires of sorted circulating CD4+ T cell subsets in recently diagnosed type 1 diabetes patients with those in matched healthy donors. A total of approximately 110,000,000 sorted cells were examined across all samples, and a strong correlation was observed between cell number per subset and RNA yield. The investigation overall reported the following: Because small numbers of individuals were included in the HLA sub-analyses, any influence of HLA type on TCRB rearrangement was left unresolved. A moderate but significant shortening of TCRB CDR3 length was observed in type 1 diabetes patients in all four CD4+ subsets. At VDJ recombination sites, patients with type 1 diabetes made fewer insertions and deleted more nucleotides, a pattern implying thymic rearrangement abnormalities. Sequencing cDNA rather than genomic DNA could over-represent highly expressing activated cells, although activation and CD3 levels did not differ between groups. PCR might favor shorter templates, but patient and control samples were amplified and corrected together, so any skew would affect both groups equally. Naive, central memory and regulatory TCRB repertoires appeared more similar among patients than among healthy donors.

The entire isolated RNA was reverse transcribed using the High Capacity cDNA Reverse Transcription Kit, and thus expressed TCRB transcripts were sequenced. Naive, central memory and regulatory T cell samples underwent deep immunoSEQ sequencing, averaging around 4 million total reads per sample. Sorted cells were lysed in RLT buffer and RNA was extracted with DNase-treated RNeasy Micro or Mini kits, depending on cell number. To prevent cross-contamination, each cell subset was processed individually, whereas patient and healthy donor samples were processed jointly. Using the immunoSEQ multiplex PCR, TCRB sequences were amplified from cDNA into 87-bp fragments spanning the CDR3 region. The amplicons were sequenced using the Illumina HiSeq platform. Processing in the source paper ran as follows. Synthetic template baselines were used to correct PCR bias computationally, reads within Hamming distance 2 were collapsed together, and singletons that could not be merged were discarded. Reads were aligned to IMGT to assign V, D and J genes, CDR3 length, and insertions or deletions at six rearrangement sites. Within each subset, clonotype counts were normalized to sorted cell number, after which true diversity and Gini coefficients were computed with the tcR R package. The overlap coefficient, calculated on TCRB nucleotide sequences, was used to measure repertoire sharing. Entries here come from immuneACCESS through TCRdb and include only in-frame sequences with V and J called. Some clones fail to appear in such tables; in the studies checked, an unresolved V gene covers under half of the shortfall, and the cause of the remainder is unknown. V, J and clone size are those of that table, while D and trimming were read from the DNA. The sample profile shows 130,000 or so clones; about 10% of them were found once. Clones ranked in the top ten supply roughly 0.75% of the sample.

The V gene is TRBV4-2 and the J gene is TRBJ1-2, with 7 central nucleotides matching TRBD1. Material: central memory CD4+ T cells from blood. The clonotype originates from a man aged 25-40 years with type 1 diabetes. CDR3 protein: CASSQGTGQNYGYTF. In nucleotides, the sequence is TGTGCCAGCAGCCAAGGGACAGGTCAAAACTATGGCTACACCTTC.